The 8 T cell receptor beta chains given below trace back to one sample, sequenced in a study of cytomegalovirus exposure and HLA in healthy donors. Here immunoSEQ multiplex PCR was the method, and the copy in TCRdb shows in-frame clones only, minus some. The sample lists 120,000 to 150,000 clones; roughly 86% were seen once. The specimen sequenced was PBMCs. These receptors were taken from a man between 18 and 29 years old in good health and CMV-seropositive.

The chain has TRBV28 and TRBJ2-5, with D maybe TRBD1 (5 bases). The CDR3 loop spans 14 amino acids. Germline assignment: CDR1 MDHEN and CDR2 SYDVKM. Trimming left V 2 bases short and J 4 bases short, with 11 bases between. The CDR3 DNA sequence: TGTGCCAGCAGTTTAATGGCAGGGCGAGAGACCCAGTACTTC. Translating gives CASSLMAGRETQYF.

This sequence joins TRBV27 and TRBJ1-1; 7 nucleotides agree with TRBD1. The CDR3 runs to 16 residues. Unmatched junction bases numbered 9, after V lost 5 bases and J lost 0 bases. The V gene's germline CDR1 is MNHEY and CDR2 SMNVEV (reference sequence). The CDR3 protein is CASSVSPGQMNTEAFF. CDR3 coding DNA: TGTGCCAGCAGTGTCTCCCCGGGACAGATGAACACTGAAGCTTTCTTT.

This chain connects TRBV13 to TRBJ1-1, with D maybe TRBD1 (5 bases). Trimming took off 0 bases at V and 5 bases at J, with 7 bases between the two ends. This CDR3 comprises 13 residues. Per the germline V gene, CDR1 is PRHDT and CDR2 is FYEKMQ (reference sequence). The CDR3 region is CASSLGGETEAFF. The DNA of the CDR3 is TGTGCCAGCAGCTTAGGAGGGGAAACTGAAGCTTTCTTT.

CDR3 nucleotide sequence: TGCGCCAGCAGCTCAGGGCCCCAGGGAGGCTACGAGCAGTACTTC. It codes for CASSSGPQGGYEQYF. The chain joins TRBV5-1 to TRBJ2-7; tentatively, D is TRBD2 (6 bases). V lost 3 bases and J lost 3, with 16 bases in between. Germline CDR1 SGHRS, CDR2 YFSETQ. The CDR3 extends over 15 amino acids.

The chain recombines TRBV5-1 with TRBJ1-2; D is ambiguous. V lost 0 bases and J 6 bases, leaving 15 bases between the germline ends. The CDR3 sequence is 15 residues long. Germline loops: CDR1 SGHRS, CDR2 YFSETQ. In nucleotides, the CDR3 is TGCGCCAGCAGCTTGGCCACGGGAGGGAAGGATGGCTACACCTTC. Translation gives CASSLATGGKDGYTF.

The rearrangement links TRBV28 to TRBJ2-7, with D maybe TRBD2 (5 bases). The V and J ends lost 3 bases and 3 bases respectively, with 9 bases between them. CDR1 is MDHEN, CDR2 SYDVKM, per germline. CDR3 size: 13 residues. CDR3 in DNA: TGTGCCAGCAGTTTCCCCCGGGGCTACGAGCAGTACTTC. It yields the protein CASSFPRGYEQYF.

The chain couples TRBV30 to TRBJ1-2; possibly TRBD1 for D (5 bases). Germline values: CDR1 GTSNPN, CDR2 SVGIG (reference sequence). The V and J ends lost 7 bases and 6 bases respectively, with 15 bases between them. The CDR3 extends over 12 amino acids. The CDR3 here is CASTRDRHGYTF. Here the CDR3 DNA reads TGTGCCTCCACACGAGACAGACATGGCTACACCTTC.

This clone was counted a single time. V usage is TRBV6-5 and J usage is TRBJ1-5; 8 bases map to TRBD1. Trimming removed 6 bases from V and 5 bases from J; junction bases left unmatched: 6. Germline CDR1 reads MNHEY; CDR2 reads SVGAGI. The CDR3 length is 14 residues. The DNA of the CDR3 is TGTGCCAGCAGCCAAATGGACAGGGATCAGCCCCAGCATTTT. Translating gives CASSQMDRDQPQHF.